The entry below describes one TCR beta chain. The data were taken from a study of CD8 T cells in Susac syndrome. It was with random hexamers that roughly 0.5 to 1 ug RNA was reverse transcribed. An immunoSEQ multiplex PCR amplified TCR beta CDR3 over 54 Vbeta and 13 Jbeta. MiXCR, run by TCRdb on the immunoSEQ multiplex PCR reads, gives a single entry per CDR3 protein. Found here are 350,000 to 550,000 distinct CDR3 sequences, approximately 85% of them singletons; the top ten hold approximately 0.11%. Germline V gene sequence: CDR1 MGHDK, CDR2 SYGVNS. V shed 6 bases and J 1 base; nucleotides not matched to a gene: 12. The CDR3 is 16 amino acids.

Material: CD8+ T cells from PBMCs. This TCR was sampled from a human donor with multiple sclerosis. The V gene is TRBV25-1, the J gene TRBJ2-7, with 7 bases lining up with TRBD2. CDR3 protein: CASSRHGEGKSYEQYF. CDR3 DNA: TGTGCCAGCAGCAGACACGGGGAGGGAAAGTCCTACGAGCAGTACTTC.